One sample yielded the 32 T cell receptor beta chains listed below, sequenced in a study of cytomegalovirus exposure and HLA in healthy donors. TCRdb's copy holds only in-frame clones and misses some; the assay was immunoSEQ multiplex PCR. Of 110,000 or so clones detected, about nine tenths appear once; the ten largest clones hold 1.5% to 2%. The sequencing input was PBMCs. The receptors stem from a man between 18 and 35 years old in good health and CMV-seronegative.

The chain carries TRBV19 and TRBJ1-2; unclear D gene. The germline V gene encodes CDR1 LNHDA and CDR2 SQIVND (reference sequence). CDR3 length: 13 amino acids. Trimming shortened V by 4 bases and J by 8 bases, and 14 bases separated the two germline ends. CDR3 sequence (DNA): TGTGCCAGTAGTACCGCAGCGGTATACGGCTACACCTTC. It encodes CASSTAAVYGYTF.

This clone was counted between two and nine times. V gene TRBV5-6 combines with J gene TRBJ2-3; a weak D match, TRBD1 (5 bases). There are 13 residues in the CDR3. V was pared by 1 base and J by 4 bases, with 7 bases between. Germline assignment: CDR1 SGHDT and CDR2 YYEEEE. As DNA, the CDR3 is TGTGCCAGCAGCTTGATAGGGGCAGATACGCAGTATTTT. Its translation is CASSLIGADTQYF.

This clone occurred a few times. The chain is built from TRBV6-5 and TRBJ2-3, with 11 bases that match TRBD2. V shed 6 bases and J 1 base; nucleotides not matched to a gene: 3. The CDR3 is made up of 15 amino acids. CDR1 and CDR2 from the germline V gene are MNHEY and SVGAGI. The CDR3 DNA follows: TGTGCCAGCAGGCAGGGACTAGCGGGCACAGATACGCAGTATTTT. Protein product: CASRQGLAGTDTQYF.

The rearrangement uses TRBV10-2 and TRBJ2-2; 9 nucleotides agree with TRBD2. The V segment lost 0 bases and the J segment 6 bases; nucleotides outside the gene matches: 2. Germline V lookup: CDR1 WSHSY, CDR2 SAAADI. This CDR3 has 15 amino acids. The DNA of the CDR3 is TGCGCCAGCAGTGAGTCATTAGCGGGAGCCGGGGAGCTGTTTTTT. It is translated as CASSESLAGAGELFF.

The rearrangement joins TRBV4-3 to TRBJ2-1, with TRBD2 matching over 8 bases. From germline, CDR1 is LGHNA and CDR2 YSLEER. CDR3 size: 20 residues. V was pared by 0 bases and J by 3 bases, with 16 bases of the junction left unmatched. CDR3 nucleotide sequence: TGCGCCAGCAGCCAAGATGGGTTGCCGTCGGCGGGGGGATTCTACAATGAGCAGTTCTTC. It codes for CASSQDGLPSAGGFYNEQFF.

V and J are TRBV6-1 and TRBJ2-6; D might be TRBD1 (5 bases). Germline V gene lookup returns CDR1 MNHNS and CDR2 SASEGT. The ends were cut back, 4 bases at V and 1 base at J, with 11 bases in the middle. CDR3 length: 16 amino acids. The CDR3 DNA reads TGTGCCAGCAGTGTGGGGCACGGGTCTGGGGCCAACGTCCTGACTTTC. This sequence encodes CASSVGHGSGANVLTF.

The chain carries TRBV28 and TRBJ2-7; 11 nucleotides match TRBD2. Germline loops: CDR1 MDHEN, CDR2 SYDVKM. The CDR3 has 14 residues. V was clipped by 5 bases and J by 4 bases; unmatched bases: 4. The CDR3 protein is CASSPGLAAYEQYF. CDR3 bases: TGTGCCAGCAGTCCGGGACTAGCGGCTTACGAGCAGTACTTC.

The chain recombines TRBV10-1 with TRBJ2-1; D might be TRBD2 (5 bases). V was trimmed by 5 bases and J by 13 bases, leaving 12 bases between them. The germline CDR1 and CDR2 sequences are WNHNN and SYGVQD (reference sequence). This CDR3 contains 11 residues. CDR3 residues: CASSPSSVQFF. The CDR3 DNA sequence: TGCGCCAGCAGTCCTAGCTCCGTCCAGTTCTTC.

V is TRBV5-1 and J is TRBJ2-7, with no clear D. Germline CDR1 is SGHRS and CDR2 is YFSETQ. The CDR3 consists of 13 residues. V shed 3 bases and J shed 3 bases, with 10 bases lying between them. DNA of the CDR3: TGCGCCAGCAGCTCCCCCCCTAACTACGAGCAGTACTTC. Its translation is CASSSPPNYEQYF.

J is TRBJ2-2 and V is TRBV28, with D unclear. Between the trimmed V and J ends, which lost 3 bases and 3 bases, there was a span of 5 bases. CDR1 is MDHEN and CDR2 is SYDVKM in the germline V gene. CDR3 length equals 13 residues. The CDR3 DNA sequence: TGTGCCAGCAGTTTTTCCTACACCGGGGAGCTGTTTTTT. Translation: CASSFSYTGELFF.

The chain joins TRBV28 to TRBJ2-5; 7 bases line up with TRBD2. CDR3 size: 15 residues. J was trimmed by 5 bases and V by 5 bases; bases with no gene match: 11. The germline V gene has CDR1 MDHEN and CDR2 SYDVKM. The CDR3 coding sequence is TGTGCCAGCAGTCCCCTAGCGGAATCCCCGGAGACCCAGTACTTC. This codes for CASSPLAESPETQYF.

The chain is built from TRBV11-2 and TRBJ2-1; 8 bases agree with TRBD1. This CDR3 is 16 amino acids long. The V gene end was trimmed by 0 bases and the J gene end by 2 bases; junction bases not matched to a gene: 3. Germline loops: CDR1 SGHAT, CDR2 FQNNGV. In DNA form, the CDR3 reads TGTGCCAGCAGCTTAGATGGACAGGGTGCCTACAATGAGCAGTTCTTC. It translates to CASSLDGQGAYNEQFF. The whole variable domain, remainder taken from reference TRBV11-2 and TRBJ2-1, is EAGVAQSPRYKIIEKRQSVAFWCNPISGHATLYWYQQILGQGPKLLIQFQNNGVVDDSQLPKDRFSAERLKGVDSTLKIQPAKLEDSAVYLCASSLDGQGAYNEQFFGPGTRLTVL.

The V gene is TRBV5-1, the J gene TRBJ1-2; maybe TRBD1 (5 bases). The germline gives CDR1 SGHRS, CDR2 YFSETQ. The CDR3 has 16 amino acids. V was pared by 4 bases and J by 5 bases, with 21 bases between. CDR3 residues: CASSGPRGSRMYGYTF. The DNA for the CDR3 is TGCGCCAGCAGCGGGCCCCGGGGGTCGAGAATGTATGGCTACACCTTC.

This rearrangement joins TRBV18 to TRBJ2-7; no definite D call. The V end was cut by 3 bases, the J end by 3 bases, with 12 bases between. The CDR3 is 14 amino acids. Germline V gene data show CDR1 as KGHSH and CDR2 as LQKENI. This CDR3 is CASSPSELNYEQYF. CDR3 bases: TGTGCCAGCTCACCCTCAGAATTGAACTACGAGCAGTACTTC. Full variable domain (rest looked up from reference TRBV18 and TRBJ2-7): NAGVMQNPRHLVRRRGQEARLRCSPMKGHSHVYWYRQLPEEGLKFMVYLQKENIIDESGMPKERFSAEFPKEGPSILRIQQVVRGDSAAYFCASSPSELNYEQYFGPGTRLTVT.

This clone was recorded only once. The chain uses TRBV18 and TRBJ1-2, with 8 bases matching TRBD1. The CDR3 consists of 14 residues. The V gene's germline CDR1 is KGHSH and CDR2 LQKENI. After removal of 5 bases from V and 3 bases from J, the junction contained 5 bases not matched to a gene. The CDR3, as DNA: TGTGCCAGCTCATCTCCGGGACAGGACTATGGCTACACCTTC. This encodes CASSSPGQDYGYTF.

The genes are TRBV2 and TRBJ2-5; 9 nucleotides match TRBD1. The V and J ends lost 4 bases and 6 bases, in that order; junction bases with no gene match: 3. The CDR3 totals 13 residues. The germline CDR1 and CDR2 sequences are SNHLY and FYNNEI. CDR3: CASSVGTGQTQYF. The CDR3 nucleotides read TGTGCCAGCAGTGTAGGGACAGGGCAGACCCAGTACTTC.

The chain joins TRBV11-3 to TRBJ2-7; no clear D. Trimming took 0 bases from V and 3 from J, leaving 6 bases between them. CDR1 and CDR2 (germline): SGHNT, YENEEA. CDR3 length: 13 amino acids. The CDR3 loop is CASSLDKSYEQYF. CDR3 coding DNA: TGTGCCAGCAGCTTAGATAAGAGCTACGAGCAGTACTTC.

The chain is built from TRBV14 and TRBJ1-1, with a possible D match to TRBD1 (6 bases). CDR1 and CDR2 (germline): SGHDN, FVKESK. The CDR3 has 12 amino acids. V was pared by 6 bases and J by 4 bases, with 9 bases between. CDR3 bases: TGTGCCAGCAGAGGGGGAAGCACTGAAGCTTTCTTT. It yields the protein CASRGGSTEAFF.

This rearrangement joins TRBV6-5 to TRBJ1-2, with D possibly TRBD1 on 6 matching bases. Trimming pared 6 bases from V and 3 bases from J, leaving 11 bases between. CDR1 is MNHEY, CDR2 SVGAGI, per germline. The CDR3 runs to 13 residues. The CDR3 nucleotides read TGTGCCAGCAGAAACGGACAGTACTATGGCTACACCTTC. Translating gives CASRNGQYYGYTF.

The chain is built from TRBV5-1 and TRBJ2-2, with 8 bases lining up with TRBD2. The CDR3 is made up of 16 amino acids. Germline CDR1 and CDR2: SGHRS and YFSETQ. The junction had 3 bases not matched to a gene; V was cut back by 1 base and J by 1 base. The CDR3 DNA reads TGCGCCAGCAGCTTGTGGCGGGAGGTGAACACCGGGGAGCTGTTTTTT. It is translated as CASSLWREVNTGELFF.

The chain uses TRBV5-1 and TRBJ2-5; TRBD2 matches at 7 bases. This CDR3 contains 13 residues. Germline-derived CDR1 and CDR2 are SGHRS and YFSETQ. The ends lost 2 bases at V and 4 bases at J; junction bases unmatched: 2. This chain's CDR3 is CASSFPGGETQYF. CDR3 coding DNA: TGCGCCAGCAGCTTCCCGGGGGGAGAGACCCAGTACTTC.

The rearrangement links TRBV7-2 to TRBJ1-5; a weak D match, TRBD1 (5 bases). The CDR3 consists of 13 residues. Trimming cost V 1 base and J 11 bases, with 12 bases left between them. Germline CDR1 and CDR2: SGHTA and FQGNSA. In nucleotides, the CDR3 is TGTGCCAGCAGCTTAGGGGGTCCGGGGGCCCAGCATTTT. Protein: CASSLGGPGAQHF. Supplemented by reference TRBV7-2 and TRBJ1-5, the full variable domain reads GAGVSQSPSNKVTEKGKDVELRCDPISGHTALYWYRQSLGQGLEFLIYFQGNSAPDKSGLPSDRFSAERTGGSVSTLTIQRTQQEDSAVYLCASSLGGPGAQHFGDGTRLSIL.

V and J are TRBV6-5 and TRBJ2-5; TRBD1 agrees at 12 bases. The CDR3 totals 13 residues. J lost 11 bases, V lost 4 bases, and 5 bases had no gene match. Per germline, CDR1 MNHEY and CDR2 SVGAGI. In DNA form, the CDR3 reads TGTGCCAGCAGTTGGGACAGGGGGCGTGAGCAGTACTTC. Amino acids: CASSWDRGREQYF.

The chain is built from TRBV10-3 and TRBJ1-3; D is perhaps TRBD1 (6 bases). Germline V gene lookup returns CDR1 ENHRY and CDR2 SYGVKD. The CDR3 contains 15 residues. The ends were cut back, 3 bases at V and 4 bases at J, with 13 bases in the middle. The CDR3 region has the DNA TGTGCCATCAGTGAAACAACAGGGCTGGGAAACACCATATATTTT. Its translation: CAISETTGLGNTIYF.

This sequence joins TRBV4-1 and TRBJ2-3; 11 bases line up with TRBD2. V lost 1 base and J lost 4; bases outside the gene matches: 1. CDR1 is MGHRA, CDR2 YSYEKL, per germline. This CDR3 region has 15 residues. CDR3 in amino acids: CASSQALAGADTQYF. The CDR3 bases are TGCGCCAGCAGCCAAGCACTAGCGGGAGCAGATACGCAGTATTTT.

The chain couples TRBV5-1 to TRBJ2-7; no firm D call. The V gene lost 2 bases and the J gene lost 0 bases, with 9 bases spanning the gap. Looked up from germline, CDR1 is SGHRS and CDR2 is YFSETQ. The CDR3 totals 14 residues. The DNA of the CDR3 is TGCGCCAGCAGCTTCACGACAAGCTCCTACGAGCAGTACTTC. Translating gives CASSFTTSSYEQYF.

Here the CDR3 reads CASSSGYTGELFF. The CDR3 DNA sequence: TGTGCCAGCAGTTCAGGGTACACCGGGGAGCTGTTTTTT. V gene TRBV13 combines with J gene TRBJ2-2; D is possibly TRBD1 (5 bases). The V and J ends lost 6 bases and 3 bases respectively, with 8 bases between them. CDR3 length equals 13 residues. Germline V lookup: CDR1 PRHDT, CDR2 FYEKMQ (reference sequence).

The J gene is TRBJ2-7, the V gene TRBV28; D possibly corresponds to TRBD2 (5 bases). V lost 4 bases and J 4 bases, leaving 17 bases between the germline ends. Germline CDR1 reads MDHEN; CDR2 reads SYDVKM. The CDR3 sequence is 15 residues long. The CDR3 protein is CASSSRSPGNYEQYF. The CDR3 DNA reads as TGTGCCAGCAGTTCCCGAAGCCCGGGAAATTACGAGCAGTACTTC.

The chain links TRBV29-1 to TRBJ2-7; 7 positions agree with TRBD1. The CDR3 runs 12 residues. Trimming removed 6 bases from V and 5 bases from J; junction bases left unmatched: 7. Germline V gene data show CDR1 as SQVTM and CDR2 as ANQGSEA. The CDR3 here is CSVLQGFHEQYF. As DNA, the CDR3 is TGCAGCGTGCTACAGGGGTTCCACGAGCAGTACTTC.

This chain joins TRBV28 and TRBJ1-6; no clear D. V was cut by 7 bases and J by 4 bases, with 23 bases left in between. The CDR3 runs 18 residues. CDR1 and CDR2 from the germline V gene are MDHEN and SYDVKM. The CDR3 DNA sequence: TGTGCCAGCACCCCAGTTGGCTTAGCGGTAATGTATAATTCACCCCTCCACTTT. As protein: CASTPVGLAVMYNSPLHF. The variable domain in full, completed from reference TRBV28 and TRBJ1-6, reads DVKVTQSSRYLVKRTGEKVFLECVQDMDHENMFWYRQDPGLGLRLIYFSYDVKMKEKGDIPEGYSVSREKKERFSLILESASTNQTSMYLCASTPVGLAVMYNSPLHFGNGTRLTVT.

This clone appeared a few times. V and J are TRBV6-1 and TRBJ2-1; 7 bases match TRBD2. Germline-derived CDR1 and CDR2 are MNHNS and SASEGT. V shed 3 bases and J 7 bases; nucleotides not matched to a gene: 12. The CDR3 is 16 residues long. The CDR3 sequence is CASSDGSEGGPNEQFF. CDR3 sequence (DNA): TGTGCCAGCAGTGATGGATCCGAGGGAGGGCCGAATGAGCAGTTCTTC.

This sequence joins TRBV5-4 and TRBJ1-5, with D perhaps TRBD1 (5 bases). V was trimmed by 4 bases and J by 0 bases, leaving 11 bases between them. The CDR3 has 15 residues. Germline loops: CDR1 SGHNT, CDR2 YYREEE (reference sequence). For the CDR3, the DNA is TGTGCCAGCAGCCAGGGTCCTTATAGCAATCAGCCCCAGCATTTT. As protein: CASSQGPYSNQPQHF.